A single sample is the source of the 28 T cell receptor beta chains below, sequenced in a study of cytomegalovirus exposure and HLA in healthy donors (dated by TCRdb to about 2017). Libraries came from the immunoSEQ multiplex PCR assay. For the multiplex PCR, a mixture combining 60 forward primers for TCR Vbeta segments and 13 reverse primers for TCR Jbeta segments was used. As stored in TCRdb, this immuneACCESS dataset retains in-frame rearrangements with V and J assigned. A fraction of the clones does not appear; measured against another copy, unresolved V genes explain less than half of the discrepancy, and the remainder lacks a known reason. The sample profile shows 120,000 or so clones; 65% to 85% of them were found once. The ten largest clones add up to about 0.25% of the sample. Sample: PBMCs. All receptors derive from a man aged 45-65 years in good health and CMV-seronegative.

The rearrangement links TRBV7-3 to TRBJ1-2; a possible D gene is TRBD1 (5 bases). Trimming removed 5 bases at V and 8 bases at J, with 15 bases between. There are 13 residues in the CDR3. Germline V gene lookup returns CDR1 SGHTA and CDR2 FQGTGA. The CDR3 DNA reads TGTGCCAGCAGCCCCGGGGGGGGGTGGGGCTACACCTTC. This translates into CASSPGGGWGYTF.

J is TRBJ2-1 and V is TRBV7-9; D may be TRBD2 (5 bases). Germline assignment: CDR1 SEHNR and CDR2 FQNEAQ (reference sequence). Trimming cost V 5 bases and J 0 bases, with 11 bases left between them. The CDR3 sequence is 15 residues long. CDR3 DNA: TGTGCCAGCAGCGGAAGCGGAGACTCCTACAATGAGCAGTTCTTC. This codes for CASSGSGDSYNEQFF.

The rearrangement links TRBV19 to TRBJ2-1; D is undetermined. Germline V gives CDR1 LNHDA, CDR2 SQIVND (reference sequence). This CDR3 comprises 18 residues. Between the trimmed V and J ends, which lost 3 bases and 5 bases, there was a span of 23 bases. CDR3 sequence (DNA): TGTGCCAGTAGTATCAAGGAAGCGCCTATAAGGATCCACAATGAGCAGTTCTTC. Translation: CASSIKEAPIRIHNEQFF.

The CDR3 DNA reads as TGTGCCAGCAGCTTAGGAGGGATCCACGAGCAGTACTTC. It codes for CASSLGGIHEQYF. The chain has TRBV7-9 and TRBJ2-7; D might be TRBD2 (5 bases). There are 13 residues in the CDR3. The V end was cut by 1 base, the J end by 5 bases, with 9 bases between. CDR1 and CDR2 (germline): SEHNR, FQNEAQ (reference sequence).

The V and J genes are TRBV6-1 and TRBJ2-7; 11 nucleotides line up with TRBD1. In germline, CDR1 is MNHNS, CDR2 SASEGT. J lost 2 bases, V lost 4 bases, and 13 bases had no gene match. The CDR3 loop spans 18 amino acids. CDR3 region: CASSASRTGGILPYEQYF. CDR3 bases: TGTGCCAGCAGTGCGAGCCGGACAGGGGGCATCCTCCCCTACGAGCAGTACTTC.

V gene TRBV11-2 combines with J gene TRBJ2-2; possibly TRBD1 for D (5 bases). This CDR3 has 15 residues. Germline values: CDR1 SGHAT, CDR2 FQNNGV. V lost 3 bases to trimming and J lost 1 base, with 9 bases between them. CDR3 DNA: TGTGCCAGCAGCTTGGTAACAGGGAACACCGGGGAGCTGTTTTTT. This codes for CASSLVTGNTGELFF.

The genes are TRBV5-1 and TRBJ1-2; D uncertain. The CDR3 runs to 13 residues. Germline CDR1 SGHRS, CDR2 YFSETQ. The ends were cut back, 4 bases at V and 0 bases at J, with 7 bases in the middle. CDR3 in DNA: TGCGCCAGCAGCGGAGAGCCTAACTATGGCTACACCTTC. This gives the protein CASSGEPNYGYTF.

The chain's CDR3 is CASKKAGIETQYF. The DNA of the CDR3 is TGTGCCAGCAAAAAAGCGGGAATTGAGACCCAGTACTTC. The chain has TRBV28 and TRBJ2-5; 7 positions match TRBD2. The germline V gene encodes CDR1 MDHEN and CDR2 SYDVKM. Trimming took 7 bases from V and 5 from J; bases not matched to a gene: 7. This CDR3 contains 13 residues.

The V gene is TRBV9, the J gene TRBJ1-2; unclear D gene. The V end lost 0 bases, the J end lost 8 bases, and 11 bases lay between the germline ends. This CDR3 comprises 13 residues. Germline CDR1 SGDLS, CDR2 YYNGEE. CDR3 DNA: TGTGCCAGCAGCGTAGACGGAGCGGGAGGCTACACCTTC. Amino acid sequence: CASSVDGAGGYTF.

The V gene is TRBV7-8, the J gene TRBJ1-1; the D gene is possibly TRBD1 (5 bases). Germline V gene data show CDR1 as SGHVS and CDR2 as FQNEAQ. V lost 6 bases, J lost 4 bases, and 12 bases lay in between. This CDR3 comprises 13 residues. In nucleotides, the CDR3 is TGTGCCAGCAGTCCAGGGTCTCTCACTGAAGCTTTCTTT. The encoded protein is CASSPGSLTEAFF. Full variable domain (rest looked up from reference TRBV7-8 and TRBJ1-1): GAGVSQSPRYKVAKRGQDVALRCDPISGHVSLFWYQQALGQGPEFLTYFQNEAQLDKSGLPSDRFFAERPEGSVSTLKIQRTQQEDSAVYLCASSPGSLTEAFFGQGTRLTVV.

This chain links TRBV28 with TRBJ2-7; 10 nucleotides align to TRBD1. After removal of 6 bases from V and 6 bases from J, the junction contained 8 bases not matched to a gene. Germline V gene data show CDR1 as MDHEN and CDR2 as SYDVKM. This CDR3 is 14 amino acids long. The CDR3: CASSSGQGFSEQYF. CDR3 sequence (DNA): TGTGCCAGCAGCTCGGGACAGGGGTTCTCCGAGCAGTACTTC.

The gene calls are TRBV7-3 and TRBJ1-1, with 7 bases aligning to TRBD1. Germline loops: CDR1 SGHTA, CDR2 FQGTGA. V gave up 0 bases and J gave up 8 bases; unmatched junction bases: 3. This CDR3 has 13 amino acids. The chain's CDR3 is CASSLTQDREAFF. CDR3 coding DNA: TGTGCCAGCAGCTTAACCCAGGACAGGGAAGCTTTCTTT.

The rearrangement links TRBV29-1 to TRBJ1-5; 10 bases are a match to TRBD1. CDR3 size: 14 residues. With V trimmed by 5 bases and J by 4 bases, 5 bases remained unmatched. Germline CDR1 and CDR2: SQVTM and ANQGSEA. The CDR3 reads CSVSPGQGNQPQHF. The CDR3 DNA follows: TGCAGCGTTTCCCCGGGACAGGGGAATCAGCCCCAGCATTTT.

The chain combines TRBV18 with TRBJ1-4, with D hard to call. The germline CDR1 and CDR2 sequences are KGHSH and LQKENI. CDR3 length: 14 amino acids. With 2 bases removed from V and 8 bases from J, the gap between germline ends came to 12 bases. CDR3 nucleotides: TGTGCCAGCTCACCATCTCGGGAGGGAGAAAAACTGTTTTTT. Translation: CASSPSREGEKLFF. The full variable domain, completed using reference TRBV18 and TRBJ1-4, is NAGVMQNPRHLVRRRGQEARLRCSPMKGHSHVYWYRQLPEEGLKFMVYLQKENIIDESGMPKERFSAEFPKEGPSILRIQQVVRGDSAAYFCASSPSREGEKLFFGSGTQLSVL.

This rearrangement joins TRBV27 to TRBJ1-1, with D perhaps matching TRBD1 (5 bases). This CDR3 has 14 amino acids. Germline CDR1 reads MNHEY; CDR2 reads SMNVEV (reference sequence). V was clipped by 3 bases and J by 3 bases, with 11 bases between them. The CDR3 region is CASSFSGRDTEAFF. CDR3 nucleotide sequence: TGTGCCAGCAGTTTCTCAGGGAGGGACACTGAAGCTTTCTTT.

The genes are TRBV28 and TRBJ2-2; 9 bases align to TRBD1. J gave up 7 bases and V 6 bases, and 12 bases lay outside the gene matches. This CDR3 has 16 residues. Germline CDR1 reads MDHEN; CDR2 reads SYDVKM. The DNA for the CDR3 is TGTGCCAGCAGAATACACCCGGGACAGGGCGGCGGGGAGCTGTTTTTT. This codes for CASRIHPGQGGGELFF.

The chain uses TRBV19 and TRBJ1-4; 9 bases line up with TRBD1. Germline V gene lookup returns CDR1 LNHDA and CDR2 SQIVND (reference sequence). The CDR3 spans 14 residues. With 5 bases clipped from V and 8 bases from J, the junction kept 6 bases outside the gene matches. The CDR3 region is CASSPGQGTEKLFF. CDR3 nucleotide sequence: TGTGCCAGTAGTCCCGGACAGGGGACCGAAAAACTGTTTTTT. Using reference TRBV19 and TRBJ1-4 for the parts outside the CDR3, the full variable domain is DGGITQSPKYLFRKEGQNVTLSCEQNLNHDAMYWYRQDPGQGLRLIYYSQIVNDFQKGDIAEGYSVSREKKESFPLTVTSAQKNPTAFYLCASSPGQGTEKLFFGSGTQLSVL.

In DNA form, the CDR3 reads TGCGCCAGCAGCCAAGTGCTGGGGGGACCCTACGAGCAGTACTTC. This sequence encodes CASSQVLGGPYEQYF. The chain has TRBV4-3 and TRBJ2-7, with D maybe TRBD2 (6 bases). Germline V CDR1 and CDR2: LGHNA, YSLEER. Trimming cost V 1 base and J 2 bases, with 12 bases left between them. The CDR3 length is 15 residues.

The V gene is TRBV5-4, the J gene TRBJ2-5, with D possibly TRBD2 on 5 matching bases. Trimming shortened V by 4 bases and J by 1 base, and 14 bases separated the two germline ends. CDR3 size: 15 residues. Germline V gene data show CDR1 as SGHNT and CDR2 as YYREEE (reference sequence). The CDR3 nucleotides read TGTGCCAGCAGCACTCCGGGGAGAAGCCAAGAGACCCAGTACTTC. Its translation: CASSTPGRSQETQYF.

The chain links TRBV6-6 to TRBJ2-5; D is uncertain. The CDR3 spans 12 residues. Germline V gene lookup returns CDR1 MNHNY and CDR2 SVGAGI (reference sequence). V was shortened by 7 bases and J by 0 bases, with 6 bases between the two germline ends. CDR3 DNA sequence: TGTGCCAGCACGCAGAACCAAGAGACCCAGTACTTC. It is translated as CASTQNQETQYF.

This sequence joins TRBV6-4 and TRBJ1-5; maybe TRBD1 (5 bases). The CDR3 has 12 amino acids. Trimming stripped 2 bases from V and 11 bases from J, with 10 bases between. Looked up from germline, CDR1 is MRHNA and CDR2 is SNTAGT. The CDR3 coding sequence is TGTGCCAGCAGTGACAGGGGAAGCACCCAGCATTTT. It is translated as CASSDRGSTQHF.

The V call is TRBV27, the J call TRBJ2-7, with TRBD2 identical over 10 bases. The CDR3 is made up of 16 amino acids. Germline loops: CDR1 MNHEY, CDR2 SMNVEV (reference sequence). Losses at the gene ends were 7 bases for V and 4 bases for J; bases not matched to a gene: 13. The CDR3 sequence: CASTPRWPSGGYEQYF. The CDR3 DNA follows: TGTGCCAGCACCCCAAGATGGCCTAGCGGGGGTTACGAGCAGTACTTC.

This chain joins TRBV6-5 and TRBJ1-1, with 8 bases fitting TRBD1. The germline gives CDR1 MNHEY, CDR2 SVGAGI. The CDR3 is 15 residues long. V was clipped by 3 bases and J by 2 bases; unmatched bases: 5. The CDR3 here is CASSYQGTGNTEAFF. The DNA of the CDR3 is TGTGCCAGCAGTTATCAAGGGACAGGTAACACTGAAGCTTTCTTT.

The chain employs TRBV4-3 and TRBJ1-3; 11 bases are a match to TRBD1. In germline, CDR1 is LGHNA, CDR2 YSLEER. The CDR3 has 16 residues. V lost 4 bases to trimming and J lost 2 bases; unmatched junction nucleotides: 4. CDR3 bases: TGCGCCAGCAGCCCTGGACAGGGGGCAGCTGGAAACACCATATATTTT. Its translation: CASSPGQGAAGNTIYF.

This chain joins TRBV29-1 and TRBJ2-7, with TRBD1 as a possible D gene (6 bases). V was trimmed by 7 bases and J by 9 bases, leaving 25 bases between them. The CDR3 contains 14 residues. Germline V gene data show CDR1 as SQVTM and CDR2 as ANQGSEA. CDR3 bases: TGCAGCGCCTCCGGCGGGCAGGGGAAGGGCGGGCAGTACTTC. Residues: CSASGGQGKGGQYF.

The chain is built from TRBV15 and TRBJ2-1; TRBD2 is a possible D gene (6 bases). V was pared by 3 bases and J by 0 bases, with 15 bases between. Germline V gene lookup returns CDR1 LNHNV and CDR2 YYDKDF (reference sequence). The CDR3 runs to 17 residues. The DNA for the CDR3 is TGTGCCACCAGCAGGCTTCGGGGGTCCAGCTCCTACAATGAGCAGTTCTTC. This codes for CATSRLRGSSSYNEQFF. Combining the CDR3 with reference TRBV15 and TRBJ2-1 gives the whole variable domain DAMVIQNPRYQVTQFGKPVTLSCSQTLNHNVMYWYQQKSSQAPKLLFHYYDKDFNNEADTPDNFQSRRPNTSFCFLDIRSPGLGDTAMYLCATSRLRGSSSYNEQFFGPGTRLTVL.

This rearrangement joins TRBV7-2 to TRBJ1-2; 10 nucleotides match TRBD1. Trimming took 5 bases from V and 7 from J; bases not matched to a gene: 10. CDR3 length: 15 amino acids. In germline, CDR1 is SGHTA, CDR2 FQGNSA. CDR3 in amino acids: CASSPSGTGVFGYTF. The DNA of the CDR3 is TGTGCCAGCAGCCCGTCCGGGACAGGGGTGTTTGGCTACACCTTC. The full variable domain, rest sourced from reference TRBV7-2 and TRBJ1-2, is GAGVSQSPSNKVTEKGKDVELRCDPISGHTALYWYRQSLGQGLEFLIYFQGNSAPDKSGLPSDRFSAERTGGSVSTLTIQRTQQEDSAVYLCASSPSGTGVFGYTFGSGTRLTVV.

The J gene is TRBJ1-2, the V gene TRBV29-1, with D hard to call. The CDR3 covers 10 residues. Trimming pared 4 bases from V and 8 bases from J, leaving 8 bases between. CDR1 SQVTM and CDR2 ANQGSEA come from the germline V gene. CDR3 bases: TGCAGCGTTGGGGAGGGAGGCTACACCTTC. It translates to CSVGEGGYTF.